These T cell receptor beta chains were read from a single sample in a study of shared clonotypes between healthy human individuals. Sequencing was performed with immunoSEQ multiplex PCR; in TCRdb, only in-frame clones are kept and a portion is missing. The sample shows approximately 1.5 million clones, around 98% of them seen only once. Sequencing used naive CD4+ T cells sorted from blood. Receptors were obtained from a young man in good health. Each CDR3 is given with its conserved first and last residue. A D gene is named only where the DNA matches it firmly.

j_call d_call cdr3_length v_call cdr3_aa
TRBJ1-3 . 15 TRBV19 CASTPWGDSGNTIYF
TRBJ2-1 TRBD2 13 TRBV10-2 CASSEFTSGRQFF
TRBJ2-1 TRBD2 17 TRBV19 CASTQIRTSGSLNEQFF
TRBJ2-7 TRBD1 14 TRBV7-8 CASSFDRGFYEQYF
TRBJ2-5 TRBD1 17 TRBV6-1 CASSEFPQGALGETQYF
TRBJ1-4 TRBD1 15 TRBV6-1 CASAQGPATNEKLFF
TRBJ2-5 . 15 TRBV4-1 CASSQDRQGKETQYF
TRBJ2-7 . 11 TRBV20-1 CSADLAIEQYF
TRBJ2-7 . 14 TRBV2 CASGEAKGRLEQYF
TRBJ2-7 TRBD1 16 TRBV27 CASSLAGGGPQGEQYF
TRBJ2-5 TRBD2 18 TRBV7-9 CASSQKRVVTSGKETQYF
TRBJ2-5 . 14 TRBV15 CATSRVQGAETQYF
TRBJ2-5 . 13 TRBV7-6 CASSARGRETQYF
TRBJ2-3 . 14 TRBV19 CASSTLTGTDTQYF
TRBJ2-7 . 11 TRBV28 CASSVKYEQYF
TRBJ2-3 . 13 TRBV4-2 CASSQANPDTQYF